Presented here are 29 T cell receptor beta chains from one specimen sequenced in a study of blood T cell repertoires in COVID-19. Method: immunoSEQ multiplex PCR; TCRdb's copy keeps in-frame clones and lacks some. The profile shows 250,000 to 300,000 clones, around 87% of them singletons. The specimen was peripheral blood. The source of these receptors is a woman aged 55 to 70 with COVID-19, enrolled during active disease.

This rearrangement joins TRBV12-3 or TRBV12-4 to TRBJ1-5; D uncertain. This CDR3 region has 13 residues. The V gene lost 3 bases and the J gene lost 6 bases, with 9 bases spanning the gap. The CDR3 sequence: CASSFNSRQPQHF. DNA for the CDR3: TGTGCCAGCAGTTTCAACAGTCGTCAGCCCCAGCATTTT.

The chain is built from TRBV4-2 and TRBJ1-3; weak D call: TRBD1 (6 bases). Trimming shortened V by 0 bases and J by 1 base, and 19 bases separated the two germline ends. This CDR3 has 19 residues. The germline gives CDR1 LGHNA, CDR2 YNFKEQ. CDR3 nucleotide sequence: TGTGCCAGCAGCCAAGACGCAGGGCCCGACGGGACATCTGGAAACACCATATATTTT. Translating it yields CASSQDAGPDGTSGNTIYF.

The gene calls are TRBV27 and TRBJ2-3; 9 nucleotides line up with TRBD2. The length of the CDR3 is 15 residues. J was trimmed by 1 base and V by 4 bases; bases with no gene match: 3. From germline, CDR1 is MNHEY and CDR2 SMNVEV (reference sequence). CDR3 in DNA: TGTGCCAGCAGTTCGTTAGCGGGAGGCACAGATACGCAGTATTTT. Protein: CASSSLAGGTDTQYF.

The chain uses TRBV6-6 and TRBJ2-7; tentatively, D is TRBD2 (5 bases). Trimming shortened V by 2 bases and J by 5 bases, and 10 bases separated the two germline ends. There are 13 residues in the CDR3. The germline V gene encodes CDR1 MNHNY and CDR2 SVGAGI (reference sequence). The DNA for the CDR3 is TGTGCCAGCAGTTACCCAAGCGGTCACGAGCAGTACTTC. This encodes CASSYPSGHEQYF.

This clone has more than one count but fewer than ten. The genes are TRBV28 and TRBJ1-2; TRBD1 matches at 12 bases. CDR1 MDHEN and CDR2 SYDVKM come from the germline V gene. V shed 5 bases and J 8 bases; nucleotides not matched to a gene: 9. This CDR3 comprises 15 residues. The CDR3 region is CASSASGTGGLGYTF. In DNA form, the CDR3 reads TGTGCCAGCAGTGCGTCCGGGACAGGGGGCTTAGGCTACACCTTC.

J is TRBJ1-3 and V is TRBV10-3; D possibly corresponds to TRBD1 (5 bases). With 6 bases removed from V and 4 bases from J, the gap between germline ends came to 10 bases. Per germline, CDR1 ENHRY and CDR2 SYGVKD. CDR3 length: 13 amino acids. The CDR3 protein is CAISAGYGNTIYF. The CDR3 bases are TGTGCCATCAGCGCAGGGTACGGAAACACCATATATTTT.

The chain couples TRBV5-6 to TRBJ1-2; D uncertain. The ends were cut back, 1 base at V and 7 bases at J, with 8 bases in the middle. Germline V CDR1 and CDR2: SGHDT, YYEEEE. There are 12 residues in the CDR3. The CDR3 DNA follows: TGTGCCAGCAGCTTGCTCTCGGGTGGCTACACCTTC. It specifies CASSLLSGGYTF.

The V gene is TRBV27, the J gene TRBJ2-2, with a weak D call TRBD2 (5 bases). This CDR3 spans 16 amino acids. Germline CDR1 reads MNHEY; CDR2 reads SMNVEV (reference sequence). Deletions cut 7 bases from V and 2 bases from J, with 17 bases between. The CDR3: CASKPAPSPNTGELFF. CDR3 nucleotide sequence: TGTGCCAGCAAACCTGCCCCTAGCCCCAACACCGGGGAGCTGTTTTTT.

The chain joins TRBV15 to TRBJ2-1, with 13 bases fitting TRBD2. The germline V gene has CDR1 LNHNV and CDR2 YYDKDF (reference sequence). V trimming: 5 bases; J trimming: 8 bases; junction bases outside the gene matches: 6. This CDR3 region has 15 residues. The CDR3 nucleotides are TGTGCCACCAGCGGTCGGACTAGCGGGAGATATGAGCAGTTCTTC. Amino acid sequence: CATSGRTSGRYEQFF. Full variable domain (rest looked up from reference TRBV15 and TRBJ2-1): DAMVIQNPRYQVTQFGKPVTLSCSQTLNHNVMYWYQQKSSQAPKLLFHYYDKDFNNEADTPDNFQSRRPNTSFCFLDIRSPGLGDTAMYLCATSGRTSGRYEQFFGPGTRLTVL.

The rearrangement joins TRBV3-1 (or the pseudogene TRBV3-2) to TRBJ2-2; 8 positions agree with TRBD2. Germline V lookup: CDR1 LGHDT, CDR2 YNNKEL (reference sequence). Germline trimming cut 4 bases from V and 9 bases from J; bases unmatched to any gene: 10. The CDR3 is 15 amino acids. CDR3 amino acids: CASSLPGGLARELFF. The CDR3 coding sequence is TGTGCCAGCAGCCTGCCGGGGGGGTTAGCGAGGGAGCTGTTTTTT.

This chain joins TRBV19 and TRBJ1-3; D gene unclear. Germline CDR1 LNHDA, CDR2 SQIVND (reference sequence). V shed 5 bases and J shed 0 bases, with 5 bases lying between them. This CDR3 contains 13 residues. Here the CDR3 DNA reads TGTGCCAGTAGTGAGGCCTCTGGAAACACCATATATTTT. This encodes CASSEASGNTIYF.

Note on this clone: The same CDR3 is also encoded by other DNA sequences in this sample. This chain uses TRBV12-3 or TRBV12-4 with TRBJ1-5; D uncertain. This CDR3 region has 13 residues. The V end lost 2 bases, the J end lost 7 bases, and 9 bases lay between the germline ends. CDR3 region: CASSLREGQPQHF. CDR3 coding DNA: TGTGCCAGCAGTTTAAGGGAGGGCCAGCCCCAGCATTTT.

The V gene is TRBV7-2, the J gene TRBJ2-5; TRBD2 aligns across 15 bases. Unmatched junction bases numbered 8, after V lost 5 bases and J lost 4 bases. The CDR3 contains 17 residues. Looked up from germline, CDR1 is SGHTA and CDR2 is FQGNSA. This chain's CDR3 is CASSPWTSGRGGETQYF. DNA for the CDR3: TGTGCCAGCAGCCCCTGGACTAGCGGGAGGGGTGGAGAGACCCAGTACTTC.

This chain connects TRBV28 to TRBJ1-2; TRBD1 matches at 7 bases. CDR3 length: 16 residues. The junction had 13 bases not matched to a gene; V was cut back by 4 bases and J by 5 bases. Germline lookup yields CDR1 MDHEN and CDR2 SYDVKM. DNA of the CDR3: TGTGCCAGCAGTTCCACCCCCCGACAGGGAGTTTATGGCTACACCTTC. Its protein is CASSSTPRQGVYGYTF.

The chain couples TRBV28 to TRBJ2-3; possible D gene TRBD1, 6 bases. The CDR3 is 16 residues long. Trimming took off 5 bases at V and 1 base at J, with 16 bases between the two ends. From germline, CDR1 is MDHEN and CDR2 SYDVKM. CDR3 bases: TGTGCCAGCAGTCCCTTAGGGCGGACAGGCACAGATACGCAGTATTTT. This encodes CASSPLGRTGTDTQYF.

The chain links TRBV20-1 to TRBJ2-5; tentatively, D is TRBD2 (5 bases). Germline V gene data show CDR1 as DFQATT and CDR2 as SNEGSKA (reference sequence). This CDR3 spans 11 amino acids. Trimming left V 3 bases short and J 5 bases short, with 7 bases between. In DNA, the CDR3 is TGCAGTGCTAGGTCGGGGGAGACCCAGTACTTC. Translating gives CSARSGETQYF.

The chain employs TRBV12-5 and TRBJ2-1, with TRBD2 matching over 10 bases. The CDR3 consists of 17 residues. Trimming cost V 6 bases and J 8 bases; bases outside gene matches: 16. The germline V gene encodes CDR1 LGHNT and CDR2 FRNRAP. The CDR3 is CASGRGGGLAGVDEQFF. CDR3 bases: TGTGCTAGTGGGAGAGGTGGGGGGCTAGCGGGAGTTGATGAGCAGTTCTTC.

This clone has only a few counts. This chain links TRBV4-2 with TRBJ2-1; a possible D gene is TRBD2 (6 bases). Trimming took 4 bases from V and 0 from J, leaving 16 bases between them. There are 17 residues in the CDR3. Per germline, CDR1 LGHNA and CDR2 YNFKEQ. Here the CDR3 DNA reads TGTGCCAGCAGCCCCGCAGCGGGCTCGAGCTCCTACAATGAGCAGTTCTTC. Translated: CASSPAAGSSSYNEQFF.

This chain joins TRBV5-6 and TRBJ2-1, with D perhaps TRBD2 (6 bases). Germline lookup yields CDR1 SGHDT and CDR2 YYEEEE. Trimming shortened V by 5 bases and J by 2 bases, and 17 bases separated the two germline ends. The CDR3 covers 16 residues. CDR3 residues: CASSYGTPKPYNEQFF. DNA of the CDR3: TGTGCCAGCAGTTACGGGACTCCCAAACCCTACAATGAGCAGTTCTTC. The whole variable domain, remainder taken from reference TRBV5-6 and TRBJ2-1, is DAGVTQSPTHLIKTRGQQVTLRCSPKSGHDTVSWYQQALGQGPQFIFQYYEEEERQRGNFPDRFSGHQFPNYSSELNVNALLLGDSALYLCASSYGTPKPYNEQFFGPGTRLTVL.

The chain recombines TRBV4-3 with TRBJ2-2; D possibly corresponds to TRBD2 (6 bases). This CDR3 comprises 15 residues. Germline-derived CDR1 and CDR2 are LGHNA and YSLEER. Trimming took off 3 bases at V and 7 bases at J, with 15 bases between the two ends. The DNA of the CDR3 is TGCGCCAGCAGCCAGCTTGGACTATCTGGCGGGGAGCTGTTTTTT. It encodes CASSQLGLSGGELFF.

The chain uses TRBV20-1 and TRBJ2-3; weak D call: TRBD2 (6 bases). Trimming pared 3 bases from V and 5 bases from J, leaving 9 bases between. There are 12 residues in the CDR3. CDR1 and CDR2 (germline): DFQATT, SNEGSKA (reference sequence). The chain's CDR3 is CSASRRGDTQYF. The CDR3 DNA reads TGCAGTGCTAGTCGGAGGGGAGATACGCAGTATTTT.

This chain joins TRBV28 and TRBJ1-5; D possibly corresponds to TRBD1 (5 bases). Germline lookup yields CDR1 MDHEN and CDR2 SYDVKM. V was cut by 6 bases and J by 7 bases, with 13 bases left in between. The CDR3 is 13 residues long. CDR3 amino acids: CASSKKGYQPQHF. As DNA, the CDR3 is TGTGCCAGCAGCAAAAAGGGGTACCAGCCCCAGCATTTT. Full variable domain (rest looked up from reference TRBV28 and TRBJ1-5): DVKVTQSSRYLVKRTGEKVFLECVQDMDHENMFWYRQDPGLGLRLIYFSYDVKMKEKGDIPEGYSVSREKKERFSLILESASTNQTSMYLCASSKKGYQPQHFGDGTRLSIL.

CDR3: CSVGRTGAGELFF. CDR3 nucleotide sequence: TGCAGCGTTGGGAGGACAGGCGCCGGGGAGCTGTTTTTT. V and J are TRBV29-1 and TRBJ2-2; 7 nucleotides line up with TRBD1. The CDR3 sequence is 13 residues long. Germline V lookup: CDR1 SQVTM, CDR2 ANQGSEA. The junction had 5 bases not matched to a gene; V was cut back by 4 bases and J by 6 bases.

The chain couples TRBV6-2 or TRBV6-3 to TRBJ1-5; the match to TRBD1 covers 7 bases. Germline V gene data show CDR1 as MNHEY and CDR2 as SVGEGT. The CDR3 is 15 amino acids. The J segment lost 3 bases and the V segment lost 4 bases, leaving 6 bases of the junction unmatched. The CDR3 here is CASSSGTANNQPQHF. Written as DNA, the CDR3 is TGTGCCAGCAGTTCCGGGACAGCGAACAATCAGCCCCAGCATTTT.

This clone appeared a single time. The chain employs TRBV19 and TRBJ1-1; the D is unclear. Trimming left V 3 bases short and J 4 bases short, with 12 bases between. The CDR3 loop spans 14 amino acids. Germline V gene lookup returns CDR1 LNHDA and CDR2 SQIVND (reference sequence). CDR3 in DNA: TGTGCCAGTAGTATCGGGGTGCGAAGCACTGAAGCTTTCTTT. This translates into CASSIGVRSTEAFF.

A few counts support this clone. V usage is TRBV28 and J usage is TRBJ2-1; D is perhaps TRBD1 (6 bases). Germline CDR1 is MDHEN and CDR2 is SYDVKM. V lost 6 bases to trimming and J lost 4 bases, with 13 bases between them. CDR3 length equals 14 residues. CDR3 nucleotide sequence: TGTGCCAGCAGCGATATCGACAGGTACAATGAGCAGTTCTTC. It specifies CASSDIDRYNEQFF.

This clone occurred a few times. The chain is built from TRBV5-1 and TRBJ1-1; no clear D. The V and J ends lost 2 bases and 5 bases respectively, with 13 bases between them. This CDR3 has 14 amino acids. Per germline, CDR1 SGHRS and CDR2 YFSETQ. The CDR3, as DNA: TGCGCCAGCAGCTTCGACTTCCCGGGGACTGAAGCTTTCTTT. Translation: CASSFDFPGTEAFF.

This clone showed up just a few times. The CDR3 region has the DNA TGTGCCATCAGGCTGGGACAGGGGGTAGTAGATGAGCAGTTCTTC. Encoded protein: CAIRLGQGVVDEQFF. This chain links TRBV10-3 with TRBJ2-1; TRBD1 matches 11 bases. With 6 bases clipped from V and 8 bases from J, the junction kept 9 bases outside the gene matches. Germline values: CDR1 ENHRY, CDR2 SYGVKD. The CDR3 is made up of 15 amino acids.

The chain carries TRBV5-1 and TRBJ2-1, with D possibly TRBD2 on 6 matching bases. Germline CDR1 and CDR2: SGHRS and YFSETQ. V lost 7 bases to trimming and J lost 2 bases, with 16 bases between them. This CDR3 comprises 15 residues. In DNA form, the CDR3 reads TGCGCCAGCTGTACCTCTAGCGCGACCTACAATGAGCAGTTCTTC. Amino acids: CASCTSSATYNEQFF.